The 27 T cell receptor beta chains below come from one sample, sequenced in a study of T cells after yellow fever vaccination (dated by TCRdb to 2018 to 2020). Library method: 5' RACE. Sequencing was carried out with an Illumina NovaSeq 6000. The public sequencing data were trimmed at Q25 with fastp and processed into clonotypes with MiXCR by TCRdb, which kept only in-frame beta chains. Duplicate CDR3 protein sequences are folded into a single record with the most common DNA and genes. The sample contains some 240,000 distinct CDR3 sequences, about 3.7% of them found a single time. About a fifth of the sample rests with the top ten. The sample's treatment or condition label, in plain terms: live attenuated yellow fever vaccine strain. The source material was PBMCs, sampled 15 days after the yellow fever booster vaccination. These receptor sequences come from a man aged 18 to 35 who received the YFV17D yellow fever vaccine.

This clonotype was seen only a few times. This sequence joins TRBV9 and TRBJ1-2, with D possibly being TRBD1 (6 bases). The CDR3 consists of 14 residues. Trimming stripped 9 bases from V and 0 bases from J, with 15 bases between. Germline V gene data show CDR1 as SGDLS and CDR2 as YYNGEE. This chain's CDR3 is CATTPGHTNYGYTF. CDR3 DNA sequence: TGTGCCACCACACCGGGACATACTAACTATGGCTACACCTTC.

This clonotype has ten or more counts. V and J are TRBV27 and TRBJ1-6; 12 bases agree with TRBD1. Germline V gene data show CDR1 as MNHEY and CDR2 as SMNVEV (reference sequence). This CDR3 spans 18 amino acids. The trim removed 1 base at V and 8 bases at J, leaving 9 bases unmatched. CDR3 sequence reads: CASSLYPPGQGAYSPLHF. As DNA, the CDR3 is TGTGCCAGCAGTTTATACCCCCCGGGACAGGGGGCTTATTCACCCCTCCACTTT.

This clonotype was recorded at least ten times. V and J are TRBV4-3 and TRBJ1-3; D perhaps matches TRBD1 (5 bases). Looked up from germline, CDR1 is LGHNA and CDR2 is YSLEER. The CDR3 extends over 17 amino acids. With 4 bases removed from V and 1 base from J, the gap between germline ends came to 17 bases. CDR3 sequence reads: CASSRQVRGSSGNTIYF. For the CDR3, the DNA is TGCGCCAGCAGCCGCCAAGTTCGGGGGTCATCTGGAAACACCATATATTTT.

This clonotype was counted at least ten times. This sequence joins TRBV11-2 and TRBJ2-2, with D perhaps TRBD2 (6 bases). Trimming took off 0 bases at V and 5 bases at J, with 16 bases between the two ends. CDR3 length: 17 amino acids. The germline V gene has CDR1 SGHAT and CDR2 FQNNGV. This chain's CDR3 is CASSLDNGGVGTGELFF. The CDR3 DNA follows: TGTGCCAGCAGCTTAGATAATGGCGGGGTTGGAACCGGGGAGCTGTTTTTT.

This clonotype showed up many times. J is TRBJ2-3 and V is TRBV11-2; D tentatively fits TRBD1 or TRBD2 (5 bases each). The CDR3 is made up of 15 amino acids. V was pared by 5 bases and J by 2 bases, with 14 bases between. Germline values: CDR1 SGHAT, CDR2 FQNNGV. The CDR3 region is CASSLGTHPTDTQYF. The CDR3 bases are TGTGCCAGCAGCCTCGGGACCCACCCCACAGATACGCAGTATTTT.

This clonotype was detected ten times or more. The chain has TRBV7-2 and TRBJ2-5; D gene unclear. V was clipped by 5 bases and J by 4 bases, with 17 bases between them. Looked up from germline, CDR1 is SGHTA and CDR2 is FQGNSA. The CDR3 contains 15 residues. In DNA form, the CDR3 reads TGTGCCAGCAGCCCAGTGGCTAACCAGAGAGAGACCCAGTACTTC. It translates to CASSPVANQRETQYF.

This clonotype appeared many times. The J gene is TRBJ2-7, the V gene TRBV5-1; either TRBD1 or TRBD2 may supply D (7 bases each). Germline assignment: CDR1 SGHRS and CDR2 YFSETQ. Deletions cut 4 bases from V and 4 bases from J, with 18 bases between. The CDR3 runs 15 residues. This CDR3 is CASSRQGGEQYEQYF. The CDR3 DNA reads TGCGCCAGCAGCCGTCAGGGGGGGGAGCAGTACGAGCAGTACTTC.

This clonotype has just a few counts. For the CDR3, the DNA is TGTGCCAGCTCACCAATCCCCCCGGGACAGGCCTACAATGAGCAGTTCTTC. It translates to CASSPIPPGQAYNEQFF. The rearrangement joins TRBV18 to TRBJ2-1; 8 bases are shared with TRBD1. The CDR3 runs 17 residues. V lost 2 bases and J lost 2; bases outside the gene matches: 8. CDR1 and CDR2 (germline): KGHSH, LQKENI.

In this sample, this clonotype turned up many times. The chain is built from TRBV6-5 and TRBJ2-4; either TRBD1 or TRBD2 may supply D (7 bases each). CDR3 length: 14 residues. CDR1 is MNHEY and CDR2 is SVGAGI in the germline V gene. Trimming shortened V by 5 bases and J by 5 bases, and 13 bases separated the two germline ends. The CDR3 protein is CASSQTGRENIQYF. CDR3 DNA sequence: TGTGCCAGCAGTCAGACAGGGAGGGAAAACATTCAGTACTTC.

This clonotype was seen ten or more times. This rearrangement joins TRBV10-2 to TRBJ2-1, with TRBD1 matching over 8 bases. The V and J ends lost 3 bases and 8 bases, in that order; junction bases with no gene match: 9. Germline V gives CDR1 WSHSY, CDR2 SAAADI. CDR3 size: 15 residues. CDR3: CASSEPRQGTDEQFF. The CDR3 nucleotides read TGCGCCAGCAGTGAACCCCGACAGGGGACGGATGAGCAGTTCTTC.

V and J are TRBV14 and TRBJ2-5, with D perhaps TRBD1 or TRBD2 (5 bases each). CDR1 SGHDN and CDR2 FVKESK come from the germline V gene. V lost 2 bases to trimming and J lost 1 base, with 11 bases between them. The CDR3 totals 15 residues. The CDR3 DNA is TGTGCCAGCAGCCAACGCCCGGGGCCCCAAGAGACCCAGTACTTC. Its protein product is CASSQRPGPQETQYF.

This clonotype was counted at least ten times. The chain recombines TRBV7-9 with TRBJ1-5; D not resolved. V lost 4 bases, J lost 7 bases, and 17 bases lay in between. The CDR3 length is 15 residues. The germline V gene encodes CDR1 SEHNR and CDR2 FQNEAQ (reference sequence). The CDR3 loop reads CASSSEAQERQPQHF. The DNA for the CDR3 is TGTGCCAGCAGCTCGGAAGCGCAAGAGAGGCAGCCCCAGCATTTT.

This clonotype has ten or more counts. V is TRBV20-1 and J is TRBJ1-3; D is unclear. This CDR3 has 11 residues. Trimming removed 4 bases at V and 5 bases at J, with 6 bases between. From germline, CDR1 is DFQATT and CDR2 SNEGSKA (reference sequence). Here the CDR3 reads CSANLRNTIYF. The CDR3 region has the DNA TGCAGTGCTAACCTGCGAAACACCATATATTTT.

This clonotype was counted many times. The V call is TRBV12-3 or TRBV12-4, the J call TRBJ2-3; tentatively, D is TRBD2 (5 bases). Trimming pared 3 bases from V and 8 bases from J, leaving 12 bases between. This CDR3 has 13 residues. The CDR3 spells CASSLMDEGTQYF. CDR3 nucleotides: TGTGCCAGCAGTTTGATGGACGAGGGTACGCAGTATTTT.

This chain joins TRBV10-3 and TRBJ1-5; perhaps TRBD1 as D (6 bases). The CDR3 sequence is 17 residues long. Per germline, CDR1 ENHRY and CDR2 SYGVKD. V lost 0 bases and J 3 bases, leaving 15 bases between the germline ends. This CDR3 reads CAISESTQGHNNQPQHF. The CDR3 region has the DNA TGTGCCATCAGTGAGTCGACTCAGGGACACAACAATCAGCCCCAGCATTTT.

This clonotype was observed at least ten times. CDR3 in amino acids: CSAVSGQETQYF. In DNA form, the CDR3 reads TGCAGTGCCGTCAGCGGGCAAGAGACCCAGTACTTC. The gene calls are TRBV20-1 and TRBJ2-5, with D maybe TRBD2 (6 bases). V was cut by 6 bases and J by 2 bases, with 10 bases left in between. The CDR3 is 12 amino acids. The V gene's germline CDR1 is DFQATT and CDR2 SNEGSKA (reference sequence).

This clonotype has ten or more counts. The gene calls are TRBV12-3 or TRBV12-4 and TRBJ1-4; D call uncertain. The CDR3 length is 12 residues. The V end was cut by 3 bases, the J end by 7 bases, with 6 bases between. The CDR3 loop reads CASSFSIEKLFF. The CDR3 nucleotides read TGTGCCAGCAGTTTTTCCATTGAAAAACTGTTTTTT.

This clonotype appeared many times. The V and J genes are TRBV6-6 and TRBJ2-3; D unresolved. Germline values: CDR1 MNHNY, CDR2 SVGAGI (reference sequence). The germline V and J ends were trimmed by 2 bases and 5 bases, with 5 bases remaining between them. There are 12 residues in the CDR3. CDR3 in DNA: TGTGCCAGCAGTTACGGCGTAGATACGCAGTATTTT. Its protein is CASSYGVDTQYF.

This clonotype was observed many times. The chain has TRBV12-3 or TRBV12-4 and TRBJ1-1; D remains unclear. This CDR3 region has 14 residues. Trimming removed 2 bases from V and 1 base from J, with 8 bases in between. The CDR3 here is CASSLWRGNTEAFF. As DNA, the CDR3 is TGTGCCAGCAGTTTATGGCGCGGGAACACTGAAGCTTTCTTT.

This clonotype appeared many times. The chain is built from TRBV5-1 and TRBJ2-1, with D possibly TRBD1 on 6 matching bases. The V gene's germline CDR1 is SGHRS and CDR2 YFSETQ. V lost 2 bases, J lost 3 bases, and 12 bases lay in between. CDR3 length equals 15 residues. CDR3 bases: TGCGCCAGCAGCTTTGGGCAGGGGTTCTACAATGAGCAGTTCTTC. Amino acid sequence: CASSFGQGFYNEQFF.

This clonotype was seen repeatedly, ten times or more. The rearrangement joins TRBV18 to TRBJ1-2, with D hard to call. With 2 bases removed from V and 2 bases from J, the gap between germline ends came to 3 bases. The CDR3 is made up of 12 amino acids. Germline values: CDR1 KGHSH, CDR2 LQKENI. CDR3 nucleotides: TGTGCCAGCTCACCAAGGAACTATGGCTACACCTTC. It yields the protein CASSPRNYGYTF.

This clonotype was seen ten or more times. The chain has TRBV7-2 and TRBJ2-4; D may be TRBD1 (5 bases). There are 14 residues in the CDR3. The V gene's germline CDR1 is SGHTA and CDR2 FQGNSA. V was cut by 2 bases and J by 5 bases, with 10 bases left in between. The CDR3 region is CASSLYGRENIQYF. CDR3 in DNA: TGTGCCAGCAGCTTATACGGCAGGGAAAACATTCAGTACTTC. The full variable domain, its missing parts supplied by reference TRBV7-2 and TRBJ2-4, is GAGVSQSPSNKVTEKGKDVELRCDPISGHTALYWYRQSLGQGLEFLIYFQGNSAPDKSGLPSDRFSAERTGGSVSTLTIQRTQQEDSAVYLCASSLYGRENIQYFGAGTRLSVL.

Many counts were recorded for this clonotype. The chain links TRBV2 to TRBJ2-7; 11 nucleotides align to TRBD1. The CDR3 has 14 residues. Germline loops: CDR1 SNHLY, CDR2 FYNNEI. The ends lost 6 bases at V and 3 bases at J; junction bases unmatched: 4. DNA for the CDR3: TGTGCCAGCAGGTTCGGGACAGGGGGCTACGAGCAGTACTTC. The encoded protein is CASRFGTGGYEQYF.

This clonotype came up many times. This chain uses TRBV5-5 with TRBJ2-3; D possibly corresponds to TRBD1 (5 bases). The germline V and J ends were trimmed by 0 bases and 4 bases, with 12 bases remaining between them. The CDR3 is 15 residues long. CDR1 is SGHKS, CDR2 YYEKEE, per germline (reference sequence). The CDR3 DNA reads TGTGCCAGCAGCTTGGTATCTGGGGCTGCAGATACGCAGTATTTT. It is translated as CASSLVSGAADTQYF.

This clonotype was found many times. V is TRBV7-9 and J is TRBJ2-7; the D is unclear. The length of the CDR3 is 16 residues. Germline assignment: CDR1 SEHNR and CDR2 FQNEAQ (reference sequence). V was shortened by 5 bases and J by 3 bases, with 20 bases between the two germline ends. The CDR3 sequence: CASSPESDLGNYEQYF. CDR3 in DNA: TGTGCCAGCAGCCCCGAATCTGACCTAGGGAACTACGAGCAGTACTTC.

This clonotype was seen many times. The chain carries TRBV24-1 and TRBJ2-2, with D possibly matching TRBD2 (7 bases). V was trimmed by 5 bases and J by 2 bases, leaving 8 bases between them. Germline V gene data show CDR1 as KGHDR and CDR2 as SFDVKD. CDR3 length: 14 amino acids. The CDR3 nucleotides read TGTGCCACCAGTGGGGGGGGCAACACCGGGGAGCTGTTTTTT. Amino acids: CATSGGGNTGELFF.

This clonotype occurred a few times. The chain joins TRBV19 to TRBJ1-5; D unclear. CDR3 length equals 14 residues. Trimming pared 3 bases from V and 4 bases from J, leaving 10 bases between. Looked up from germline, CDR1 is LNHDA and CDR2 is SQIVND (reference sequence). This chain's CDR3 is CASSIRVGNQPQHF. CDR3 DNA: TGTGCCAGTAGTATTAGGGTAGGAAATCAGCCCCAGCATTTT.